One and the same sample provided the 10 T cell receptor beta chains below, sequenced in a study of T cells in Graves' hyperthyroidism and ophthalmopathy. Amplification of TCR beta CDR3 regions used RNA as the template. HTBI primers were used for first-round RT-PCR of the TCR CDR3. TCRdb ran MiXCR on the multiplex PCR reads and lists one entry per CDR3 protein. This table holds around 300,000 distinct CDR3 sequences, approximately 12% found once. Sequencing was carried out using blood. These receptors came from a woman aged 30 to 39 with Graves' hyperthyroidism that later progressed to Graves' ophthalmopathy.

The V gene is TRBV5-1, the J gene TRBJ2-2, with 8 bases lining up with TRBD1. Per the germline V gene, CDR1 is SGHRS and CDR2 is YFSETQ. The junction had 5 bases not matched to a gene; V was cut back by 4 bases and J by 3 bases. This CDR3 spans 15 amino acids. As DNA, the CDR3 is TGCGCCAGCAGCGGAACGACAGGGGACACCGGGGAGCTGTTTTTT. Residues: CASSGTTGDTGELFF. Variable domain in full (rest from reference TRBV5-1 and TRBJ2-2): KAGVTQTPRYLIKTRGQQVTLSCSPISGHRSVSWYQQTPGQGLQFLFEYFSETQRNKGNFPGRFSGRQFSNSRSEMNVSTLELGDSALYLCASSGTTGDTGELFFGEGSRLTVL.

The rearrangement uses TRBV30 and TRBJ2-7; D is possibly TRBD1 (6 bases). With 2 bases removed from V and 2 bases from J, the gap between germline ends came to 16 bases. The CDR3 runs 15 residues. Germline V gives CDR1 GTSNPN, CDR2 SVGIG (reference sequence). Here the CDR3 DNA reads TGTGCCTGGAGTCGGATCCAGGGGCTAGCCTACGAGCAGTACTTC. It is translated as CAWSRIQGLAYEQYF.

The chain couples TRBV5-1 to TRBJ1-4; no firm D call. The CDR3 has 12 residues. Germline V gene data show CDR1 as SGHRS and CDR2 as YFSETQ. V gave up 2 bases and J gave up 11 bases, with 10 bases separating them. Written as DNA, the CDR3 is TGCGCCAGCAGCTTTGGTTTTTCGAAACTGTTTTTT. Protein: CASSFGFSKLFF.

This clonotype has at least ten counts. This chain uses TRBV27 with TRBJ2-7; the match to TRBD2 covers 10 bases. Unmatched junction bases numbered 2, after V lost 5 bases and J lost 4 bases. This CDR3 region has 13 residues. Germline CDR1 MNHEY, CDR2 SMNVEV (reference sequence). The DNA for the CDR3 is TGTGCCAGCAGTCAACTAGCGGGGTACGAGCAGTACTTC. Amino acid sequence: CASSQLAGYEQYF.

The CDR3 loop reads CATSDPDKGEQYF. The CDR3 region has the DNA TGTGCCACCAGTGACCCAGACAAAGGCGAGCAGTACTTC. The genes are TRBV24-1 and TRBJ2-7, with D unresolved. Germline V gene sequence: CDR1 KGHDR, CDR2 SFDVKD. Trimming shortened V by 4 bases and J by 6 bases, and 12 bases separated the two germline ends. The CDR3 is 13 amino acids.

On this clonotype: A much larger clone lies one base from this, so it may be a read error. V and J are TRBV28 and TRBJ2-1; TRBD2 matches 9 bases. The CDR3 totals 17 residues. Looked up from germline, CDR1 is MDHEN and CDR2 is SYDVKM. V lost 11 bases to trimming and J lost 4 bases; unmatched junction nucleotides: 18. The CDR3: CAGGPSRGLALYNEQFF. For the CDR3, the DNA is TGTGCCGGCGGTCCTTCGCGAGGACTAGCGCTTTACAATGAGCAGTTCTTC.

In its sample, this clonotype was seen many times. The CDR3 region is CASSLGGGLHYTGELFF. The CDR3 coding sequence is TGTGCCAGCAGCTTAGGTGGAGGGCTCCATTACACCGGGGAGCTGTTTTTT. The chain carries TRBV7-6 and TRBJ2-2; possibly TRBD2 for D (6 bases). The V and J ends lost 1 base and 3 bases respectively, with 15 bases between them. This CDR3 region has 17 residues. The V gene's germline CDR1 is SGHVS and CDR2 FNYEAQ.

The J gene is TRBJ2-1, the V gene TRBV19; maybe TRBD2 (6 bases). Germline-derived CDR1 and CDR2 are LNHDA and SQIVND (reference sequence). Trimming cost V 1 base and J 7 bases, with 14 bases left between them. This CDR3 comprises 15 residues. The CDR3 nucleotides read TGTGCCAGTAGTATAGCGACGGGAGAATGGAATGAGCAGTTCTTC. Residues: CASSIATGEWNEQFF.

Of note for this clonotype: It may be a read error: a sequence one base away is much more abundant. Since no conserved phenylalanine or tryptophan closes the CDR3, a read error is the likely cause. CDR3 residues: CASRFGGEADTQYS. The CDR3 DNA reads as TGCGCCAGCAGGTTTGGGGGAGAGGCAGATACGCAGTATTCT. The chain joins TRBV5-1 to TRBJ2-3; either TRBD1 or TRBD2 may fit D (5 bases each). Germline V gene sequence: CDR1 SGHRS, CDR2 YFSETQ. The CDR3 consists of 14 residues. The V gene lost 5 bases and the J gene lost 4 bases, with 14 bases spanning the gap.

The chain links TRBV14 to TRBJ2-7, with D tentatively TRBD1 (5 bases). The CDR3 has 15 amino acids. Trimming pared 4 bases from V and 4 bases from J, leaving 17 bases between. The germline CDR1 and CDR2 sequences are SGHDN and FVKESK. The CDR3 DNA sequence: TGTGCCAGCAGCCCCACAGGCTTTCTCCTTTACGAGCAGTACTTC. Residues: CASSPTGFLLYEQYF.